The text below deals with one TCR beta chain. The data are from a study of CD8+ T cells in alopecia areata. cDNA prepared by RNA extraction and subsequent reverse transcription served as the template for sequencing. The repertoire was sequenced with immunoSEQ multiplex PCR; TCRdb's copy has only in-frame clones and lacks some. Of 170,000 or so clones in the sample, roughly 65% were seen once. The CDR3 has 12 amino acids. The trim removed 4 bases at V and 9 bases at J, leaving 5 bases unmatched. Per the germline V gene, CDR1 is SGDLS and CDR2 is YYNGEE. The sequencing here drew on CD4+ T cells sorted from blood, taken at week 0. The clonotype comes from a human donor with alopecia areata. This sequence joins TRBV9 and TRBJ1-2, with 8 bases aligning to TRBD1. CDR3 loop: CASSLRTGRYTF. In DNA, the CDR3 is TGTGCCAGCAGCCTCAGGACAGGGCGCTACACCTTC.